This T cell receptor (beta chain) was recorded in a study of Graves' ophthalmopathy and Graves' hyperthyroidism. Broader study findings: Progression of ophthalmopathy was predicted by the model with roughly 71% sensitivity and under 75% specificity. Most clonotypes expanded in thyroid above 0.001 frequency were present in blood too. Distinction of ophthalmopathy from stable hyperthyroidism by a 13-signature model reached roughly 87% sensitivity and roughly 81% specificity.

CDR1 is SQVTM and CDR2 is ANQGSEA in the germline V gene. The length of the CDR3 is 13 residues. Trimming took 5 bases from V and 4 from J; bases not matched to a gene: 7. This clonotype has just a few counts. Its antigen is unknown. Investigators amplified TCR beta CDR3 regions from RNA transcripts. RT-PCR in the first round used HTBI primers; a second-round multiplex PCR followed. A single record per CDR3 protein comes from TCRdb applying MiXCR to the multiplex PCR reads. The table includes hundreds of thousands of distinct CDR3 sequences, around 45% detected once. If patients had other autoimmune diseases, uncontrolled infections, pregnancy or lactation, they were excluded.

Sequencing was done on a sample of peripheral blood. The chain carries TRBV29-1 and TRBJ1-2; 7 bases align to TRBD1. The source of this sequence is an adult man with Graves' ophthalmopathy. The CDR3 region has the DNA TGCAGCGTTACCCGACAGGGCGCCTATGGCTACACCTTC. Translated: CSVTRQGAYGYTF.